What follows is one TCR beta chain and its context. A second PCR of about 7 to 11 cycles used a sample-barcoded 5' primer and a J-beta primer mix. TCRdb reprocessed the 5' RACE reads via MiXCR and lists one record per CDR3 protein. The sample holds approximately 1,100,000 distinct CDR3 sequences, 40% to 50% seen once. These data belong to a study of blood T cells in healthy people across ages. This CDR3 is built from 15 residues. The ends lost 5 bases at V and 6 bases at J; junction bases unmatched: 10. The germline V gene encodes CDR1 SGHTA and CDR2 FQGNSA. The TCR was taken from a woman in her fifties or sixties in good health. The chain is built from TRBV7-2 and TRBJ2-3, with 8 bases aligning to TRBD2. The sample comprised blood. As DNA, the CDR3 is TGTGCCAGCAGCCCGTCAGGACTAGCCCGGGATACGCAGTATTTT. As protein: CASSPSGLARDTQYF.